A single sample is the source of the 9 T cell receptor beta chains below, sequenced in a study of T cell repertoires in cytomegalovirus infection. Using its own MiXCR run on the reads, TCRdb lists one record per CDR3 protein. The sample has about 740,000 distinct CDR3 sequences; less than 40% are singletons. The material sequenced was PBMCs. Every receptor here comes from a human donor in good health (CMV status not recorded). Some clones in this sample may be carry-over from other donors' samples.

In DNA, the CDR3 is TGTGCCAGCAGTTCAGGTGGTTGGGGGGGGCAAAAGACCCAGTACTTC. Translation: CASSSGGWGGQKTQYF. The genes are TRBV5-6 and TRBJ2-5; D perhaps matches TRBD2 (7 bases). V lost 5 bases, J lost 6 bases, and 23 bases lay in between. This CDR3 is built from 16 residues. Germline V gene data show CDR1 as SGHDT and CDR2 as YYEEEE.

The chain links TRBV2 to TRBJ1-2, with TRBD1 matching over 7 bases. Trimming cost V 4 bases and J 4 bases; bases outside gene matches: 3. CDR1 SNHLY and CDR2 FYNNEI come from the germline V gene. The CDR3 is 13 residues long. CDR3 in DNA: TGTGCCAGCAGTGTTAGGACAGGCTATGGCTACACCTTC. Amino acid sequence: CASSVRTGYGYTF.

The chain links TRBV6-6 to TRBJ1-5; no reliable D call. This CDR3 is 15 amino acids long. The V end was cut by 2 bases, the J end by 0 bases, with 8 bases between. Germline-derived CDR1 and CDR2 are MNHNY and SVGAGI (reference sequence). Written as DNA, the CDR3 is TGTGCCAGCAGTTACAAAGGAGGTAGCAATCAGCCCCAGCATTTT. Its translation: CASSYKGGSNQPQHF.

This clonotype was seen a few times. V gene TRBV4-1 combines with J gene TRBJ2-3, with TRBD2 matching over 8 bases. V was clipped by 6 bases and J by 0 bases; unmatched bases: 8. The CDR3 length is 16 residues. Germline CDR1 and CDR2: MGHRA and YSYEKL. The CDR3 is CASSLIAGISTDTQYF. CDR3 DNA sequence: TGCGCCAGCAGTTTAATAGCGGGAATAAGCACAGATACGCAGTATTTT.

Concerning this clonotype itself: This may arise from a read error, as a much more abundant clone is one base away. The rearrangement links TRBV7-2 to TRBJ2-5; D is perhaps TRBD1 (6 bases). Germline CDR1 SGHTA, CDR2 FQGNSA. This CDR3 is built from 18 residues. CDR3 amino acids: CASSLVAGVYGFQEPQYF. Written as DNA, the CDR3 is TGTGCCAGCAGCTTAGTGGCAGGGGTCTATGGGTTCCAAGAGCCCCAGTACTTC.

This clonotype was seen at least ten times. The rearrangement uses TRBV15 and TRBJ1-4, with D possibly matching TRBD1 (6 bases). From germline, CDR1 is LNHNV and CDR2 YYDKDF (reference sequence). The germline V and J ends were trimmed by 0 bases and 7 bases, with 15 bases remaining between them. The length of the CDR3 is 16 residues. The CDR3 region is CATSRDSAGVGEKLFF. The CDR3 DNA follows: TGTGCCACCAGCAGAGATAGCGCAGGGGTTGGTGAAAAACTGTTTTTT.

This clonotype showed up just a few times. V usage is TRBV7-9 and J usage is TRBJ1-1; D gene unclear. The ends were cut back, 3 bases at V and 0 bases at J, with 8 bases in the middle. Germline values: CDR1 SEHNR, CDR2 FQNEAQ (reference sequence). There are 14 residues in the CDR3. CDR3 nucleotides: TGTGCCAGCAGCTTCGTCAGCCTGAACACTGAAGCTTTCTTT. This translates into CASSFVSLNTEAFF.

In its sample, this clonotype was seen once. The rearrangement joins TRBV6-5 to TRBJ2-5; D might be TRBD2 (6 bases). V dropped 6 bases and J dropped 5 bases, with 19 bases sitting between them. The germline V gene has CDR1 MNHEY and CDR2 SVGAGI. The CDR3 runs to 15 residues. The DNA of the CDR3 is TGTGCCAGCAGCCCCCGACTAGGTTCAGTCGAGACCCAGTACTTC. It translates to CASSPRLGSVETQYF.

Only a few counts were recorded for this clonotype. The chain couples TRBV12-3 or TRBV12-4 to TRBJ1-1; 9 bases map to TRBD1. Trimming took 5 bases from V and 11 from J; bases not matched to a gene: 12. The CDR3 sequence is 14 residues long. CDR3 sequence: CASSTPGQGGRAFF. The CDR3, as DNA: TGTGCCAGCAGTACCCCGGGACAGGGCGGTAGGGCTTTCTTT.